This record looks at one TCR beta chain sequence and its context. Its antigen remains undetermined. No clone much larger than this one lies a single base away; base qualities are absent. Libraries were constructed by 5' RACE. The data were produced on an Illumina HiSeq 2000. Template switching introduced a universal primer binding site; the final cDNA contained a unique molecular identifier, enabling accurate counting of TCR cDNA molecules. First-strand cDNA for TCR alpha and beta chains was synthesized from specific primers in the conserved constant-segment region. Each cDNA library was double barcoded, with a SMART-Mk sample barcode plus Illumina barcodes, to control for contamination. Two successive PCR steps introduced TruSeq adapter sequences along with Illumina sample barcodes. TCR alpha and beta cDNA libraries were sequenced on the Illumina HiSeq platform with custom primers. The authors' pipeline ran thus. MiGEC processed the raw reads to extract unique molecular identifiers, while MiXCR was used to determine the CDR3 positions. Recombination models were inferred per individual with the repgenHMM and IGoR tools using an EM algorithm. The analysis of shared clonotypes was done with the tcR package in R, with sharing normalized by the product of cloneset sizes. Out-of-frame nonproductive sequences were analyzed to study raw recombination free of thymic and clonal selection effects. TCRdb reran the public reads through fastp at Q25 and MiXCR, keeping productive beta chains. A single entry per CDR3 protein holds the most common genes and DNA from its merged rows. These V and J calls are TCRdb output, not the study's own analysis. Within this sample are 550,000 to 700,000 distinct CDR3 sequences, with approximately 10% of them counted one time only. The ten largest clones capture approximately 3% of the sample.

Every donor was a healthy Caucasian. The twin cohort comprised three pairs of female monozygotic twins, all aged roughly 18 to 30 years. RNA for TCR libraries was isolated from peripheral blood mononuclear cells. V is cut back by 3 bases and J by 8 bases, with 9 bases in the junction unmatched. The CDR1 and CDR2 encoded by the germline V gene are SQVTM and ANQGSEA. The CDR3 has 13 amino acids, counting the end cysteine and phenylalanine. The sequence is cut down to CDR3 DNA, 39 bases in frame from base 1. The sample belongs to a study of identical twins (dated by TCRdb to about 2016). Study-wide context: To test whether fetal clonotypes persist, this study deep-sequenced TCR alpha and beta repertoires from monozygotic twins, from unrelated adults of various ages, and from cord blood. Replicate twin experiments were performed at different times using different library preparation protocols to rule out contamination.

The paper's findings and limits, for the study overall: Recombination models systematically underestimated out-of-frame TCR alpha sharing in monozygotic twins but agreed with sharing between unrelated individuals. Conclusions relied on cross-sectional statistical analysis, since the same donors could not be followed over many years. Compared with coincidental sharing between unrelated individuals, out-of-frame TCR alpha sequences shared between twins had an excess of sequences with low generation probability. The excess sharing between twins in beta out-of-frame sequences was weaker because fewer shared sequences reduced the signal-to-noise ratio. Abundant cord blood beta clonotypes carried fewer insertions; young adult naive repertoires showed a weaker similar trend, while memory repertoires showed none. Zero-insertion analyses could be partly confounded by invariant T cells such as MAIT and iNKT, though diverse VJ usage argued against such confounding for most clonotypes.

These records were also assigned to another study, of yellow fever vaccine responses in identical twins. Reported in the second study: According to the authors, in identical twins the way T cells responded to vaccination appeared partly convergent and partly personalized. The study precisely tracked vaccine-responding T cell clones in identical twins.

The receptor comes from a woman aged 18-29 years in good health. The sequencing sample was made of PBMCs. The chain was built from TRBV29-1 and TRBJ1-2; TRBD1 aligns with 7 central bases. The CDR3 sequence is CSVEVGTEAGYTF. The DNA sequence follows: TGCAGCGTTGAGGTTGGGACAGAGGCGGGCTACACCTTC.